The text below deals with one T cell receptor beta chain. Its specific antigen is unknown. Base qualities were left out, and no much larger clone turns up one base away. Collaborating institutions collected whole blood in K2EDTA tubes following their own protocols. For TCRbeta analysis, collaborators shipped samples as frozen whole blood, isolated PBMCs, or DNA extracted from either of those sample types. The immunoSEQ Assay, a bias-controlled multiplex PCR, was used to amplify TCRbeta CDR3 regions from genomic DNA. Processing in the source paper ran as follows. Within the assay, amplification of reference gene primers was used to estimate how many nucleated cells each sample contained. Sequence reads were collapsed and filtered to measure the absolute abundance of every unique TCRbeta CDR3 rearrangement. For each sample, productive Simpson clonality was calculated as the square root of Simpson's diversity index over productive rearrangements. The table comes from immuneACCESS by way of TCRdb, which keeps in-frame sequences with V and J called. Part of the clones is missing from these tables; in studies checked, under half for an unresolved V gene and the rest for unknown reasons. D and trimming were read from the DNA, whereas the V and J calls and clone size are those reported in that table. The sample records roughly 100,000 clones, roughly nine tenths of which are singletons. The ten largest account for approximately 5.1% of the sample.

This entry comes from a study of blood T cell repertoires in COVID-19 (dated by TCRdb to the early 2020s). Study-level background: Collaborator samples came from the United States, Italy and Spain and covered acute and convalescent phases of COVID-19. Samples came from the ongoing ImmuneRACE study (first 160 participants) plus 1,254 subjects from 6 global collaborators. The material from the prospective study consisted of cDNA or gDNA derived from T cells, B-cell-depleted T cells, or PBMCs. The sample metadata nearly always contained a de-identified subject ID, COVID-19 status, age in years and sex. Where available, HLA class I and class II types were taken from metadata supplied by the sample provider and were not determined by assay-based typing. Deeply sampled blood TCRbeta repertoires from subjects exposed to, actively infected with, or recovered from COVID-19 were included in the dataset. The repertoires were released in a freely available public database meant as a resource for research on the immune response to SARS-CoV-2.

Study-level results and caveats: Clinical and demographic metadata were provided uncurated, with the amount varying by source and participant.

V drops 0 bases and J drops 7 bases, leaving 13 bases in between. CDR1 MNHEY and CDR2 SVGAGI were looked up in the germline V gene. Taken from cysteine to phenylalanine, the CDR3 has 14 residues. Only CDR3 DNA is held: 42 bases, read in frame from base 1. The sample taken for sequencing was peripheral blood. The sequence came from a human donor in a cohort sampled during active COVID-19. Recombination connected TRBV6-5 to TRBJ2-7; TRBD2 might be the D gene, on 6 matching bases. The CDR3 corresponds to CASSYSRARGEQYF. The DNA sequence follows: TGTGCCAGCAGTTACTCGAGAGCCCGGGGGGAGCAGTACTTC.